This T cell receptor beta chain was retrieved from a study of blood T cell repertoires in COVID-19. CDR1 is SGDLS, CDR2 YYNGEE, per germline. The V gene lost 3 bases and the J gene lost 1 base, with 11 bases spanning the gap. The CDR3 runs 14 residues. Assay: immunoSEQ multiplex PCR; the TCRdb copy retains only in-frame clones and omits some. Altogether a few hundred thousand clones are present, 70% to 90% being singletons, with the ten largest covering around 13%. The V call is TRBV9, the J call TRBJ2-7, with D perhaps TRBD2 (6 bases). Sample: peripheral blood. This sequence was found in a human donor in a cohort sampled during active COVID-19. The CDR3 DNA reads TGTGCCAGCAGCGCCGGAGGGGAATCCTACGAGCAGTACTTC. It translates to CASSAGGESYEQYF.